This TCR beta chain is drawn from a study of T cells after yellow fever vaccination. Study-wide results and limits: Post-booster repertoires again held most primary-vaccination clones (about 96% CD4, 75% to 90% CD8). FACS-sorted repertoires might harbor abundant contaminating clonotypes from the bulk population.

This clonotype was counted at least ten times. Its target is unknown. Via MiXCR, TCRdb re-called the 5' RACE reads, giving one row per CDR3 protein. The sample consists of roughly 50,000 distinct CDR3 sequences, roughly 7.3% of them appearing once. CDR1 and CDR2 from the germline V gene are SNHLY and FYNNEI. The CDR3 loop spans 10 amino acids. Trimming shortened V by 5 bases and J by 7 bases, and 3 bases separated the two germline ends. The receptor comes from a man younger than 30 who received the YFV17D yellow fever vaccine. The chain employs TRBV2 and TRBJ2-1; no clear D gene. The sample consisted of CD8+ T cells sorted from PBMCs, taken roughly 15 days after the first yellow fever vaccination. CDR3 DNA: TGTGCCAGCAGTCGTAATGAGCAGTTCTTC. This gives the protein CASSRNEQFF.